The 12 T cell receptor beta chains in this list originate from one sample, sequenced in a study of regulatory T cells in long-lasting Graves disease. The TCR beta library used iRepertoire HTBI primers with Arm-PCR amplification of CDR3. TCRdb ran MiXCR on the multiplex PCR reads and lists one entry per CDR3 protein. The sample records about 430,000 distinct CDR3 sequences, 20% to 25% being singletons. Time point indicated: persistent/refractory GD, antithyroid drugs over 5 years with positive TRAb. Extracted RNA from PBMCs served as the source of the TCR library. The source material was peripheral blood mononuclear cells (PBMCs), sampled when the disease was refractory, from a patient treated with antithyroid drugs. These receptors all come from a female donor with Graves disease.

The chain uses TRBV4-1 and TRBJ1-1, with D maybe TRBD1 (5 bases). This CDR3 comprises 11 residues. Germline V gene lookup returns CDR1 MGHRA and CDR2 YSYEKL. CDR3 in amino acids: CDLRENTEAFF. The CDR3, as DNA: TGCGACCTCAGGGAGAACACTGAAGCTTTCTTT.

This clonotype was picked up many times. DNA of the CDR3: TGTGCCAGCAGGACCGGGACAGGAGGATATGGCTACACCTTC. It specifies CASRTGTGGYGYTF. This chain connects TRBV12-3 or TRBV12-4 to TRBJ1-2; 8 nucleotides align to TRBD1. The V and J ends lost 6 bases and 5 bases, in that order; junction bases with no gene match: 8. This CDR3 region has 14 residues.

On this clonotype: A read error is possible here, since a much larger clone lies one base away. The CDR3 nucleotides are TGTGCCAGCAGAGGGGTCGAGACTGAAGCTTCCTTT. This gives the protein CASRGVETEASF. The chain combines TRBV28 with TRBJ1-1; weak D call: TRBD1 (5 bases). The germline V gene has CDR1 MDHEN and CDR2 SYDVKM. The CDR3 contains 12 residues.

This clonotype was counted only a few times. The chain joins TRBV28 to TRBJ1-6, with 8 bases lining up with TRBD1. V dropped 3 bases and J dropped 9; count of bases not matched to a gene: 10. Germline V gene data show CDR1 as MDHEN and CDR2 as SYDVKM. The CDR3 is 16 amino acids. The CDR3 protein is CASSLGDRGGSSPLHF. The CDR3 DNA reads as TGTGCCAGCAGTTTGGGCGACAGGGGTGGGAGTTCACCCCTCCACTTT.

To note about this clonotype: A read error may explain this, as a much larger clone is one base away. V is TRBV6-2 or TRBV6-3 and J is TRBJ2-7; D unclear. CDR1 MNHEY and CDR2 SVGEGT come from the germline V gene. This CDR3 has 13 residues. Trimming cost V 5 bases and J 5 bases, with 13 bases left between them. The CDR3 is CASSETKPDEQYF. The CDR3 DNA reads as TGTGCCAGCAGTGAGACAAAGCCAGACGAGCAGTACTTC.

The sample holds many counts of this clonotype. The rearrangement joins TRBV28 to TRBJ1-5; D is unclear. V lost 6 bases to trimming and J lost 7 bases, with 10 bases between them. CDR1 and CDR2 from the germline V gene are MDHEN and SYDVKM. The CDR3 runs 12 residues. For the CDR3, the DNA is TGTGCCAGCAGCGGGGAGGGACAGCCCCAGCATTTT. It codes for CASSGEGQPQHF.

This clonotype appeared many times. The chain joins TRBV24-1 to TRBJ2-7, with D perhaps TRBD2 (5 bases). Per the germline V gene, CDR1 is KGHDR and CDR2 is SFDVKD. The CDR3 loop spans 13 amino acids. The V and J ends lost 7 bases and 5 bases respectively, with 14 bases between them. This CDR3 is CATSGGALDEQYF. CDR3 nucleotides: TGTGCCACCAGCGGAGGCGCGCTGGACGAGCAGTACTTC.

This clonotype was detected ten times or more. V is TRBV28 and J is TRBJ2-3; D call uncertain. This CDR3 has 18 amino acids. Germline CDR1 reads MDHEN; CDR2 reads SYDVKM. V was clipped by 3 bases and J by 3 bases, with 22 bases between them. DNA of the CDR3: TGTGCCAGCAGTTTGTACCGGATTGTGGCCGCAGCGACAGATACGCAGTATTTT. Encoded protein: CASSLYRIVAAATDTQYF. The full variable domain, with the rest looked up from reference TRBV28 and TRBJ2-3, is DVKVTQSSRYLVKRTGEKVFLECVQDMDHENMFWYRQDPGLGLRLIYFSYDVKMKEKGDIPEGYSVSREKKERFSLILESASTNQTSMYLCASSLYRIVAAATDTQYFGPGTRLTVL.

This clonotype was seen a handful of times. The J gene is TRBJ1-2, the V gene TRBV29-1; D is unclear. This CDR3 region has 12 residues. V lost 2 bases and J 0 bases, leaving 4 bases between the germline ends. Germline V gene sequence: CDR1 SQVTM, CDR2 ANQGSEA. The chain's CDR3 is CSVERPNYGYTF. The CDR3 DNA reads TGCAGCGTTGAAAGGCCTAACTATGGCTACACCTTC.

The table lists this clonotype with many counts. This sequence joins TRBV12-3 or TRBV12-4 and TRBJ2-7; 9 positions match TRBD1. V shed 6 bases, J shed 7 bases, and the junction held 13 bases outside the gene matches. The CDR3 covers 15 residues. In DNA form, the CDR3 reads TGTGCCAGCAGCCTCCGATGGACAGGGGAAGAGGAGCAGTACTTC. This sequence encodes CASSLRWTGEEEQYF.

This clonotype showed up many times. The chain carries TRBV27 and TRBJ2-7, with D tentatively TRBD2 (5 bases). Trimming removed 6 bases from V and 4 bases from J, with 16 bases in between. This CDR3 comprises 14 residues. The V gene's germline CDR1 is MNHEY and CDR2 SMNVEV (reference sequence). The CDR3 spells CASSPTEGGYEQYF. For the CDR3, the DNA is TGTGCCAGCAGCCCCACCGAAGGAGGTTACGAGCAGTACTTC.

The gene calls are TRBV5-8 and TRBJ2-7; 7 bases match TRBD1. Germline V lookup: CDR1 SGHTS, CDR2 YDEGEE. V gave up 3 bases and J gave up 4 bases; unmatched junction bases: 7. This CDR3 region has 14 residues. As DNA, the CDR3 is TGTGCCAGCAGCTCTGGGTACAGGGGATACGAGCAGTACTTC. The encoded protein is CASSSGYRGYEQYF. Filled out from reference TRBV5-8 and TRBJ2-7, the complete variable domain reads EAGVTQSPTHLIKTRGQQATLRCSPISGHTSVYWYQQALGLGLQFLLWYDEGEERNRGNFPPRFSGRQFPNYSSELNVNALELEDSALYLCASSSGYRGYEQYFGPGTRLTVT.